The present T cell receptor beta chain was sequenced within a study of cytomegalovirus exposure and HLA in healthy donors (dated by TCRdb to about 2017). General notes on the study: An earlier analysis of fewer than 750 of the donors reported approximately 260 Gb of sequence data and roughly 120 million unique TCR beta sequences obtained from approximately 180 million T cells. An early release covering just under 650 HLA-typed donors comprised 250 to 350 gigabases of sequencing data and around 80 million unique TCR sequences. Of the roughly 400 genotyped donors, about 80% fell in the genetic ancestry cluster associated with self-reported Caucasian donors. The aim of the study was to test whether cataloging public T cell receptors could identify signatures of past pathogen exposure. The study profiled the T cell repertoires of more than 500 subjects by immunosequencing and related them to cytomegalovirus serostatus. In addition to the first cohort of 650 to 750 subjects, a separate validation cohort of under 150 different subjects was used. To predict cytomegalovirus infection status, the study combined high-throughput TCR immunosequencing, statistical association of individual TCRs with disease status, and machine learning. To study patterns of TCR occurrence, a later analysis re-analyzed previously published TCR beta repertoires from several hundred donors and added high-resolution HLA genotyping. In the later analysis, no new phenotypic data were used to find candidate immune exposures; instead, reliance was placed on TCR beta sequences and their occurrence across donors. To decide whether each TCR beta V gene segment behaved as functional or pseudogenic, an earlier analysis of some 600 of the donors relied on high-throughput TCR beta sequencing. Donor age, sex, ethnicity and CMV serostatus were collected together with the repertoire data. A later genetic analysis took genome-wide SNP genotypes for about 65% of the 666 donors and used that subset as a discovery cohort. Every discovery cohort repertoire had been produced on one sequencing platform. HLA typing covered class I and class II loci at four-digit resolution. The number of donors typed differed by locus, with about 629-640 for A, B, C, DRB1 and DQB1, 522 for DQA1, approximately 580 for DPA1, and 450 to 480 for DPB1. About 5 DR-DQ haplotypes were handled as single units for association and clustering, since linkage in the cohort was strong. Across 398 genotyped donors of the cohort, an average of about 240,000 unique TCR beta nucleotide sequences per donor were sequenced, and roughly 20% of those sequences were non-productive. Study-wide conclusions, independent of this receptor: A later analysis found that TCR association rates varied across HLA loci, with DRB1 alleles showing the most associated TCRs and HLA-C alleles the fewest. In a later genetic analysis, fewer N-insertions in productive TCRs were reported among donors in an Asian-associated ancestry cluster than the roughly 640-donor mean. In this cohort, only TCR beta chains were sequenced, and detectable features were limited by the absence of alpha or paired-chain data. A total of fewer than 200 TCR beta chains were listed by the study as associated with cytomegalovirus. In a later analysis, HLA-associated TCR beta chains were found to be more clonally expanded and to have lower generation probabilities than equally common non-associated chains. Because some donors lacked HLA typing at each locus, the association tests relied only on the typed subset. In a later analysis, 15,000 to 20,000 TCR beta sequences were associated with specific HLA alleles at a false discovery rate of 0.05. Strong co-occurrence of HLA alleles, especially DR and DQ, made assigning TCR associations to individual alleles difficult. Most TCR sequences were seen in very few donors, while some public TCRs were found in many individuals. Roughly uniform sequencing depth across donors was assumed in presence/absence analyses, although this assumption may not hold. A further reported finding was that TCR beta sequences accurately predicted the HLA-A and HLA-B alleles for most subjects in the first cohort. Because counts were too low, seventeen rarely observed V segments, including chromosome 9 orphons, were excluded from the earlier analysis of 587 of the donors. Some IMGT-functional V segments, including TRBV6-2 and TRBV6-3, could not be told apart with the 87-base-pair reads, so those segments were excluded. The authors suggested that the approach could potentially be extended to other disease states and immunological phenotypes. In a later analysis, several top co-occurrence clusters were reported to appear linked to parvovirus B19, influenza, CMV and Epstein-Barr virus. Immune exposure information for the cohort was limited to CMV serostatus. A cluster of highly shared sequence variants was judged likely to be a technical artifact of the sequencing pipeline. Three of the identified cytomegalovirus-associated TCR beta chains were confirmed in vitro to be specific for cytomegalovirus antigens. Correlated functional status among segregating V segments might reflect linkage disequilibrium, but an unknown experimental factor could not be ruled out. Most CMV-associated TCR beta chains appeared to be HLA-restricted in a later analysis, and the HLA associations seemed to be driven largely by CMV exposure. In an earlier analysis of about 600 of the donors, most TCR beta V segments appeared in productive rearrangements about 90% or about 30% of the time, broadly matching IMGT annotations. Cytomegalovirus status was reported to be diagnosed by the classifier with high specificity and sensitivity in both the original and validation cohorts. A later genetic analysis associated a missense DCLRE1C variant with V-gene and J-gene trimming of TCR beta chains, and an independent cohort replicated the association.

Comments on this clone: The antigen this receptor binds is unknown. Base qualities are missing; no much larger clone stands one base away.

The receptor library was made with the immunoSEQ multiplex PCR assay. For the multiplex PCR, a mixture combining 60 forward primers for TCR Vbeta segments and 13 reverse primers for TCR Jbeta segments was used. A multiplex PCR assay on genomic DNA amplified the CDR3 region of rearranged TCR beta genes. On the Illumina HiSeq System, the amplified TCR beta libraries were sequenced as 87-base-pair reads. As for the authors' bioinformatics: A later analysis counted approximately 84 million unique TCR beta chains across the 666 repertoires, and about 10 million of these chains were shared by at least two donors. Raw reads were error-corrected and collapsed into unique sequences by a nearest-neighbor algorithm in which closely related sequences were merged to remove PCR and sequencing errors. To assign V, D and J gene segments, CDR3 sequences were aligned to IMGT reference sequences. Each retained sequence needed at least a six-nucleotide match to both a V gene segment and a J gene segment. A rearrangement counted as productive if the CDR3 had no stop codons and remained in frame with V and J, and every other rearrangement counted as non-productive. CDR3 was defined according to IMGT convention as the region running from the second conserved V-encoded cysteine to the conserved J-encoded phenylalanine. Sequences without an unambiguous match to a single V gene segment were excluded from the earlier analysis of approximately 560 of the donors. An earlier analysis of a few hundred of the donors classified V segments as functional when productive rearrangements were above 56.7% and as segregating when the standard deviation between donors was above 5%. A statistical classification framework was built for diagnosing cytomegalovirus status from the catalog of TCR beta chain sequences. In a later analysis, V and J genes were assigned by comparing TCR nucleotide sequences against IMGT/GENE-DB human TR gene sequences. A later analysis assigned CDR3 sequences and most-parsimonious VDJ recombination scenarios with the TCRdist pipeline. In a later analysis, each TCR beta chain was defined by its CDR3 amino acid sequence together with its V-gene family, and reads lacking a unique V-gene family were excluded. In a later analysis, around 650 highly shared, low-generation-probability nucleotide sequences were removed to address suspected cross-contamination and a sequencing artifact. In a later analysis, a clonal expansion index for each public chain was calculated from normalized within-repertoire ranks of inferred template counts. Generation probabilities in a later analysis came from a VDJ recombination model fitted to out-of-frame rearrangements, and those results were checked against IGoR. Hypergeometric tests were used in a later analysis to score TCR-TCR, TCR-HLA and TCR-CMV co-occurrence, with a repertoire-size bias correction applied to the TCR pairs. A later analysis estimated false discovery rates by permuting HLA or CMV assignments 20 times. In a later analysis, co-occurring TCRs were grouped using DBSCAN, and TCRdist sequence similarity was added for clustering within HLA-allele-positive subsets. For co-occurrence clustering, repertoires with fewer than 30,000 or more than 120,000 public chains were excluded, along with roughly five repertoires with anomalous nucleotide sharing. The table was pulled from immuneACCESS by TCRdb, which kept in-frame rearrangements only. Such tables lose some clones; where checked, under half of the loss comes from unresolved V genes, and the rest has no known cause. The V and J calls and the clone size are those of that table, but D and trimming were determined from the DNA. Recorded for this sample are 100,000 or so clones; about three quarters of them occurred a single time. The ten largest clonotypes hold approximately 8.6% of the sample.

The cohort was made up of roughly 670 healthy bone marrow donors. At the time of sampling, every cohort member was nominally healthy, though immune exposures that went unrecorded were likely present. The donor was CMV seropositive and belonged to the group of 250 to 300 seropositive cohort members. Every donor gave a peripheral blood sample, and the peripheral blood mononuclear cells from that sample were used for TCR beta sequencing. Genomic DNA was extracted from the blood cell samples with the Qiagen DNeasy Blood Extraction Kit. Reading from cysteine to phenylalanine, the CDR3 counts 13 amino acids. The CDR3 DNA has 39 bases and is translated from base 1. The germline V gene yields MNHEY for CDR1 and SVGAGI for CDR2. V drops 6 bases and J drops 7 bases, leaving 15 bases in between.

The chain is encoded by TRBV6-5 joined to TRBJ1-2; a tentative D match to TRBD1 spans 6 bases. Sample: PBMCs. This clonotype was sampled from a woman between 40 and 50 years old in good health and CMV-seropositive. The base sequence is TGTGCCAGCAGCCCCCGACAGGATGGTGGCTACACCTTC. It is translated as CASSPRQDGGYTF.